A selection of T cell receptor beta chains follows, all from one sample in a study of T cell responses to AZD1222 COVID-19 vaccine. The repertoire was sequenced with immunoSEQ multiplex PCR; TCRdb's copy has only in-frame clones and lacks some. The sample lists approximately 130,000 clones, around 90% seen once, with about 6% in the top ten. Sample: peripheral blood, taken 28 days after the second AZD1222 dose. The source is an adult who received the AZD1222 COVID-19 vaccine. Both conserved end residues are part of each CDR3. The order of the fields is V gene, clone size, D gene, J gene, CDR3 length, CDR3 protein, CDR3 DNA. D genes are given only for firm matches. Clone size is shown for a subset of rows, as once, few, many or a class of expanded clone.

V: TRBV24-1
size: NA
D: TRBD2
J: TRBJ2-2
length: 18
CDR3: CATSDDSGLAGNTGELFF
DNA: TGTGCCACCAGTGACGACTCGGGACTAGCGGGAAACACCGGGGAGCTGTTTTTT

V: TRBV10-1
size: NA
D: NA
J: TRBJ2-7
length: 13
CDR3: CASSRTAGNEQYF
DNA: TGCGCCAGCAGTCGGACCGCAGGGAACGAGCAGTACTTC

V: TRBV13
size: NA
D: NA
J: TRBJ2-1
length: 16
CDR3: CASSLDGQLRYNEQFF
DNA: TGTGCCAGCAGCTTAGATGGACAGCTACGCTACAATGAGCAGTTCTTC

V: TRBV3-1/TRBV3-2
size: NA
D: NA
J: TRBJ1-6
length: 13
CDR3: CASSQDDNSPLHF
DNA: TGTGCCAGCAGCCAAGATGATAATTCACCCCTCCACTTT

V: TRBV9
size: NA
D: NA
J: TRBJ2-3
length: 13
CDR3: CASSVASTDTQYF
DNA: TGTGCCAGCAGCGTGGCTAGCACAGATACGCAGTATTTT

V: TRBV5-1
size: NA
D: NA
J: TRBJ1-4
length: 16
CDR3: CASSLVGGSTNEKLFF
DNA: TGCGCCAGCAGCTTGGTGGGAGGATCGACTAATGAAAAACTGTTTTTT

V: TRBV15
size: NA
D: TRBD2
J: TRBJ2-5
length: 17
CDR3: CATSRPSGRGNQETQYF
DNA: TGTGCCACCAGCAGGCCGAGCGGGAGGGGAAACCAAGAGACCCAGTACTTC

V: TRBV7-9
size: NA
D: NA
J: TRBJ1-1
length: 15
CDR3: CASTPHRAGDTEAFF
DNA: TGTGCCAGCACCCCCCATCGGGCAGGCGACACTGAAGCTTTCTTT

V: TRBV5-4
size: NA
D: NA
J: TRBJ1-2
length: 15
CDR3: CASSPEGPGYYGYTF
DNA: TGTGCCAGCAGTCCTGAGGGGCCGGGGTACTATGGCTACACCTTC

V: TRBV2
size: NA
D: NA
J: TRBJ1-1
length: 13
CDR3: CASSVSSNTEAFF
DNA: TGTGCCAGCAGTGTCTCATCGAACACTGAAGCTTTCTTT

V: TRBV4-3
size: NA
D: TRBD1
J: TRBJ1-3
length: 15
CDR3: CASSQDPGTGNTIYF
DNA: TGCGCCAGCAGCCAAGACCCTGGGACAGGGAACACCATATATTTT

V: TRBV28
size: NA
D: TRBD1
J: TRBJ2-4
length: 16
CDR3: CASSIKKTGAKNIQYF
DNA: TGTGCCAGCAGCATTAAGAAGACAGGGGCCAAAAACATTCAGTACTTC

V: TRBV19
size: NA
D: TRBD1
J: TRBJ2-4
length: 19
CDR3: CASSMGDRVASGTKNIQYF
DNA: TGTGCCAGTAGTATGGGGGACAGGGTGGCTAGCGGAACCAAAAACATTCAGTACTTC

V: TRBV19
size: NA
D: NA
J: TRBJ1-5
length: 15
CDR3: CASSPEGNSNQPQHF
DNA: TGTGCCAGTAGTCCCGAGGGGAATAGCAATCAGCCCCAGCATTTT

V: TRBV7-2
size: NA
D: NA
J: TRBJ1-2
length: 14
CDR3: CASSSDFKAYGYTF
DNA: TGTGCCAGCAGCTCGGACTTTAAAGCCTATGGCTACACCTTC

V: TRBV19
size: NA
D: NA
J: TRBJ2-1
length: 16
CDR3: CASSIGAGLIYNEQFF
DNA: TGTGCCAGTAGTATAGGAGCAGGTCTGATTTACAATGAGCAGTTCTTC

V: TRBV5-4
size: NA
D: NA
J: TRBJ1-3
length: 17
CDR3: CASSLYTGGITGNTIYF
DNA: TGTGCCAGCAGCTTGTATACGGGTGGAATAACTGGAAACACCATATATTTT

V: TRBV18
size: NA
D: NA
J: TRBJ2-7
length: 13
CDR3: CASSEGGLNEQYF
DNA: TGTGCCAGCTCGGAGGGGGGTTTGAACGAGCAGTACTTC

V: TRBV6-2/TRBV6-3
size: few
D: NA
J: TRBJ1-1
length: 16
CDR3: CASSYPGVGVRTEAFF
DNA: TGTGCCAGCAGTTACCCGGGCGTGGGGGTGAGGACTGAAGCTTTCTTT

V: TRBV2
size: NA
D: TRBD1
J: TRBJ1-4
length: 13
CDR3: CATTDRAGEKLFF
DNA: TGTGCCACTACGGACAGGGCCGGCGAAAAACTGTTTTTT

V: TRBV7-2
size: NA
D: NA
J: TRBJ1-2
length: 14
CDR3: CASSLAPTDGGYTF
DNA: TGTGCCAGCAGCTTAGCCCCAACCGACGGTGGCTACACCTTC

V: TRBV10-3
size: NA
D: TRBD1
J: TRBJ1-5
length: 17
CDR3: CAISESPGQGANQPQHF
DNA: TGTGCCATCAGTGAGTCTCCCGGACAGGGGGCGAATCAGCCCCAGCATTTT

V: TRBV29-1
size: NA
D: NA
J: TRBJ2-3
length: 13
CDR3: CSVEQEGTDTQYF
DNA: TGCAGCGTTGAACAGGAAGGCACAGATACGCAGTATTTT

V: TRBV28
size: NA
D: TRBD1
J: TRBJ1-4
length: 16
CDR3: CASSPQAGGSNEKLFF
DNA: TGTGCCAGCAGTCCACAGGCAGGGGGGTCCAATGAAAAACTGTTTTTT

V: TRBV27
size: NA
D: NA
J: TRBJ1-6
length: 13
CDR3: CASSLGGGSPLHF
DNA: TGTGCCAGCAGTTTAGGCGGGGGTTCACCCCTCCACTTT

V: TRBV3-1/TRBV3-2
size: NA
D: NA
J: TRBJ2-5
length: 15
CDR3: CASSQGLGGAETQYF
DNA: TGTGCCAGCAGCCAAGGGTTAGGGGGTGCCGAGACCCAGTACTTC

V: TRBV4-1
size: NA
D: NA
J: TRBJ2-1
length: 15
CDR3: CASSTQPSSYNEQFF
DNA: TGCGCCAGCAGCACTCAACCGAGCTCCTACAATGAGCAGTTCTTC

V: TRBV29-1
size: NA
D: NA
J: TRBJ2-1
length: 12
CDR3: CSVELLVNEQFF
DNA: TGCAGCGTTGAGCTACTAGTCAATGAGCAGTTCTTC

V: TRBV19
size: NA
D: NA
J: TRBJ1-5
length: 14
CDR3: CASRQSSAQQPQHF
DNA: TGTGCCAGTAGACAATCCTCGGCCCAGCAGCCCCAGCATTTT

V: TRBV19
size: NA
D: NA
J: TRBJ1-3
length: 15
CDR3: CASTKGGFSGNTIYF
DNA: TGTGCCAGTACCAAGGGGGGATTCTCTGGAAACACCATATATTTT

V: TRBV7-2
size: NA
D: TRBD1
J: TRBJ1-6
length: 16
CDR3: CASSLVGQGFYSPLHF
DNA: TGTGCCAGCAGCTTAGTTGGACAGGGGTTCTATTCACCCCTCCACTTT

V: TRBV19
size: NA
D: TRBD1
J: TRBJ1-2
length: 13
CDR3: CASREQGAYGYTF
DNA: TGTGCCAGTAGGGAACAGGGGGCCTATGGCTACACCTTC

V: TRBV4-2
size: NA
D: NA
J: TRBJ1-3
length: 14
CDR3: CASSQEFGFDTIYF
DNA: TGTGCCAGCAGCCAAGAGTTCGGGTTTGACACCATATATTTT

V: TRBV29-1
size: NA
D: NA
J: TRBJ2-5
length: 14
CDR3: CSTSRGRAGETQYF
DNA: TGCAGCACCTCAAGGGGTAGGGCGGGGGAGACCCAGTACTTC

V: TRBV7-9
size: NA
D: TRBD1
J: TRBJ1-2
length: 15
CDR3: CASGARDRGVIGYTF
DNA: TGTGCCAGCGGCGCGAGGGACAGGGGAGTAATTGGCTACACCTTC

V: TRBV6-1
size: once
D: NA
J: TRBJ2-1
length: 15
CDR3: CASSENRNSYNEQFF
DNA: TGTGCCAGCAGTGAAAACAGAAATTCCTACAATGAGCAGTTCTTC

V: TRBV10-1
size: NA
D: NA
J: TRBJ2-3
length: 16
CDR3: CASSDFEGKSTDTQYF
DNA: TGCGCCAGCAGTGATTTCGAGGGGAAGAGCACAGATACGCAGTATTTT

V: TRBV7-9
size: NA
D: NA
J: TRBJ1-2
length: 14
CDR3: CASSLTTGGYGYTF
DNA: TGTGCCAGCAGCTTAACGACGGGGGGCTATGGCTACACCTTC

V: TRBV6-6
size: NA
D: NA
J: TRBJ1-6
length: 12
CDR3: CASIDGNSPLHF
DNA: TGTGCCAGCATCGACGGTAATTCACCCCTCCACTTT

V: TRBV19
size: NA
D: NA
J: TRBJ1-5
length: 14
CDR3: CASRSSNSNQPQHF
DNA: TGTGCCAGTAGAAGCAGTAATAGCAATCAGCCCCAGCATTTT

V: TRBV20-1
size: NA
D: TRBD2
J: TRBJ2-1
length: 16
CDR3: CSASTLAGGPYNEQFF
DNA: TGCAGTGCTAGTACCCTAGCGGGAGGGCCCTACAATGAGCAGTTCTTC

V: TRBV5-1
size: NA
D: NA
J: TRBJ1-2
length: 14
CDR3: CASKKMGASDGYTF
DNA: TGCGCCAGCAAGAAGATGGGCGCCAGCGATGGCTACACCTTC

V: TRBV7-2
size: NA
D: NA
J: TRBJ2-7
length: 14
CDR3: CASTRLRQSYEQYF
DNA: TGTGCCAGCACCCGACTTCGGCAATCCTACGAGCAGTACTTC

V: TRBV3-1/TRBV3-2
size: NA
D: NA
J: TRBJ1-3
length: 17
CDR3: CASSQEGWAVSGNTIYF
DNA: TGTGCCAGCAGCCAAGAGGGGTGGGCGGTCTCTGGAAACACCATATATTTT

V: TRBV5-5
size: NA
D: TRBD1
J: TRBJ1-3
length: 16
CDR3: CASSPSGQGNGNTIYF
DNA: TGTGCCAGCAGCCCCAGCGGACAGGGGAATGGAAACACCATATATTTT

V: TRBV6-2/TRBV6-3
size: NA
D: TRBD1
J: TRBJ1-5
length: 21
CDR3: CASSYSSSWGQGDYGNQPQHF
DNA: TGTGCCAGCAGTTACTCATCTTCGTGGGGACAGGGTGATTACGGCAATCAGCCCCAGCATTTT

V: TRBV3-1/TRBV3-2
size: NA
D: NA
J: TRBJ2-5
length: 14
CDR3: CASSQQFSQETQYF
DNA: TGTGCCAGCAGCCAACAGTTCAGCCAAGAGACCCAGTACTTC

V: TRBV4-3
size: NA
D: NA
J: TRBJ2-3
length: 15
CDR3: CASSQESVGRNTQYF
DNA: TGCGCCAGCAGCCAAGAGAGTGTCGGGCGGAATACGCAGTATTTT

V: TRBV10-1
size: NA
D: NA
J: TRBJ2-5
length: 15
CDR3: CASSESQGIMETQYF
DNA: TGCGCCAGCAGTGAGTCACAGGGTATCATGGAGACCCAGTACTTC

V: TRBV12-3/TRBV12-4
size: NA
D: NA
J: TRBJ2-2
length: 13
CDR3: CASSRGGTGELFF
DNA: TGTGCCAGCAGTCGAGGGGGGACCGGGGAGCTGTTTTTT

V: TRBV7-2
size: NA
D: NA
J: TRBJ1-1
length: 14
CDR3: CASSLDPANTEAFF
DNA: TGTGCCAGCAGCTTAGATCCTGCCAACACTGAAGCTTTCTTT

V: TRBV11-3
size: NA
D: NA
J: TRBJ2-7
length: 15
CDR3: CASSLDGGKAYEQYF
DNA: TGTGCCAGCAGCTTAGATGGGGGGAAAGCCTACGAGCAGTACTTC

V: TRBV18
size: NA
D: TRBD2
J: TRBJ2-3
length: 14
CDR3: CASSPPLAGDTQYF
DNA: TGTGCCAGCTCACCACCGTTAGCGGGAGATACGCAGTATTTT

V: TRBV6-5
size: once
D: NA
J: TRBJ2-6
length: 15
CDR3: CASTRGTSGANVLTF
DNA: TGTGCCAGCACACGGGGCACCTCTGGGGCCAACGTCCTGACTTTC

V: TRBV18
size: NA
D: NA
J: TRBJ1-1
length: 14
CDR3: CASSNNRVSTEAFF
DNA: TGTGCCAGCTCAAACAACAGGGTGAGCACTGAAGCTTTCTTT

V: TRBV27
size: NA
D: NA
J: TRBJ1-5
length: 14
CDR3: CASSFGGSNQPQHF
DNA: TGTGCCAGCAGTTTCGGAGGGAGCAATCAGCCCCAGCATTTT

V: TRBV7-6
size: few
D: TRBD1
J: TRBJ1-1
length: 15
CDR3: CASSLHPDRHTEAFF
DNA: TGTGCCAGCAGCCTCCACCCGGACAGGCATACTGAAGCTTTCTTT